Described below is a single T cell receptor (beta chain) sequence and its context. Its target is unknown. Researchers prepared the TRB cDNA libraries using 5' RACE with UMI labels. TCRdb reprocessed the 5' RACE reads; each CDR3 protein has one entry and no DNA is given. The sample totals fewer than 55,000 distinct CDR3 sequences. The data are from a study of CXCR3-negative and CXCR3-positive naive CD8 T cells. Study findings and constraints: Surface CD5 looked about the same in the naive subsets, so the authors worked out TCR strength from TRB CDR3 properties.

The sequencing input was naive CXCR3- CD8+ T cells from blood. Subset here: CD45RO-CCR7+CD27+CD95- naive CD8+ T cells lacking CXCR3 (TNR3-). This TCR was sampled from a human donor in good health. Some clones in this sample may be carry-over from other donors' samples.

The CDR3 loop is CASSLDGNEQFF. The gene calls are TRBV11-2 and TRBJ2-1. In germline, CDR1 is SGHAT, CDR2 FQNNGV. This CDR3 has 12 amino acids.